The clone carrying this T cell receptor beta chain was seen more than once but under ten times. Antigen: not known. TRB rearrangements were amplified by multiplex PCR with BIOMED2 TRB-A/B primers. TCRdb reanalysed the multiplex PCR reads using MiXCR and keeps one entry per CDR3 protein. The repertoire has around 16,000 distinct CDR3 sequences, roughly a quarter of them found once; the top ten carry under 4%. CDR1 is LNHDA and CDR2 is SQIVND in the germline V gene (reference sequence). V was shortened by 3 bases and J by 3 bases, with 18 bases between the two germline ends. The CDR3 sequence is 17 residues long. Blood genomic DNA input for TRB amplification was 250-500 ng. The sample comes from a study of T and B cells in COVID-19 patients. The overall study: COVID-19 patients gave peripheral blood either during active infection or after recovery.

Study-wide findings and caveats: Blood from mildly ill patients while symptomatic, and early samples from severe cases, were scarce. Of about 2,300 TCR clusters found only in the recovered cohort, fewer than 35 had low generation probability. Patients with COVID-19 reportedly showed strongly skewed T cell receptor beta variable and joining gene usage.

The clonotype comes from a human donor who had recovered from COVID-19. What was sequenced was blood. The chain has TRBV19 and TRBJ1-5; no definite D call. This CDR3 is CASSITTLRLVNQPQHF. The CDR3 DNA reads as TGTGCCAGTAGTATTACGACCCTGAGGTTGGTCAATCAGCCCCAGCATTTT.